These 8 T cell receptor beta chains originate from one sample sequenced in a study of monozygotic twins with inflammatory bowel disease. Each CDR3 protein gets one entry in TCRdb, which reprocessed the 5' RACE reads and gives no DNA. Its clone listing holds over 150,000 distinct CDR3 sequences. Material: blood. The source is a human donor with ulcerative colitis or Crohn's disease, or a healthy co-twin of an affected twin (not recorded which).

This chain uses TRBV10-1 with TRBJ2-3; with no DNA, the TCRdb D assignment of TRBD1 cannot be verified. Per the germline V gene, CDR1 is WNHNN and CDR2 is SYGVQD (reference sequence). The length of the CDR3 is 14 residues. This CDR3 reads CASSSGGLLDTQYF.

The V and J genes are TRBV24-1 and TRBJ2-1; the TCRdb call, TRBD1, lacks DNA for checking. CDR1 is KGHDR and CDR2 is SFDVKD in the germline V gene. The CDR3 length is 16 residues. CDR3 protein: CATSESGTGDYNEQFF.

This rearrangement joins TRBV20-1 to TRBJ2-5; without DNA, the TCRdb call of TRBD2 cannot be checked. Germline V gene sequence: CDR1 DFQATT, CDR2 SNEGSKA (reference sequence). The CDR3 consists of 14 residues. The CDR3 sequence: CSASLAGYQETQYF.

The chain is built from TRBV5-1 and TRBJ2-7. The germline CDR1 and CDR2 sequences are SGHRS and YFSETQ. The CDR3 loop spans 14 amino acids. The CDR3 sequence is CASSLVRHSYEQYF.

The J gene is TRBJ2-1, the V gene TRBV29-1; TCRdb's assignment of TRBD1 cannot be checked, as there is no DNA. This CDR3 is built from 12 residues. The germline V gene has CDR1 SQVTM and CDR2 ANQGSEA. Here the CDR3 reads CSFYRVFNEQFF.

The chain recombines TRBV10-3 with TRBJ2-2; TCRdb indicates TRBD1, and absent DNA this call remains unverified. This CDR3 contains 14 residues. Germline lookup yields CDR1 ENHRY and CDR2 SYGVKD. The chain's CDR3 is CAIRGQEDTGELFF.

V is TRBV20-1 and J is TRBJ2-7. Germline V gene lookup returns CDR1 DFQATT and CDR2 SNEGSKA (reference sequence). CDR3 size: 13 residues. The CDR3 sequence is CSLNGFLSYEQYF.

This chain connects TRBV11-2 to TRBJ2-4. This CDR3 has 12 residues. In germline, CDR1 is SGHAT, CDR2 FQNNGV. CDR3 sequence reads: CASSLYRNIQYF.